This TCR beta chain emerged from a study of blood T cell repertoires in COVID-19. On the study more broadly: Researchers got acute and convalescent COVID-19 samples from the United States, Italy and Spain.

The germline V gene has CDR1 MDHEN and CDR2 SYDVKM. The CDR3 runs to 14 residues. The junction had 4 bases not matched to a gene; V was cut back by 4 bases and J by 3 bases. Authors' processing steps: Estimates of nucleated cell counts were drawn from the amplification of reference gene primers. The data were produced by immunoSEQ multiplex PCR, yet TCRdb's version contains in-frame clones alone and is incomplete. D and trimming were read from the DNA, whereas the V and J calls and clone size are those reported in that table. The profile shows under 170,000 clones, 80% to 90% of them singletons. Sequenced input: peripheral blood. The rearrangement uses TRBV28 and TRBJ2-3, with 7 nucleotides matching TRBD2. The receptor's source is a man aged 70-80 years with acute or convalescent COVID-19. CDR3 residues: CASSSSGGTDTQYF. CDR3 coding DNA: TGTGCCAGCAGTTCCTCGGGGGGAACAGATACGCAGTATTTT.